This TCR beta chain was sequenced in a study of HIV-infected patients and healthy controls. The V gene end was trimmed by 5 bases and the J gene end by 9 bases; junction bases not matched to a gene: 9. The CDR3 runs to 14 residues. The V gene's germline CDR1 is MNHEY and CDR2 SVGAGI. The repertoire came from unfractionated whole blood and reflected all unsorted peripheral T cells. This clonotype has just a few counts. The antigen remains undetermined. Around 530 ng RNA was reverse transcribed with alpha and beta constant-region primers. Separate chain-specific third strand synthesis with multiplexing indices produced the alpha and beta libraries. A single primer pair per chain amplified all rearrangements, with per-molecule barcodes. TCRdb passed the 5' RACE reads through MiXCR, listing each CDR3 protein once. The table includes some 19,000 distinct CDR3 sequences, more than 8% detected once. Points from the study as a whole: Comparisons were complicated because patients and controls had unequal numbers of distinct sequences.

This chain uses TRBV6-5 with TRBJ2-1; 8 nucleotides align to TRBD1. The sequence derives from an adult in good health. The sample taken for sequencing was blood. The CDR3 DNA reads TGTGCCAGCAGTCGCAATCAGGGGGCCCGTGAGCAGTTCTTC. Protein product: CASSRNQGAREQFF.